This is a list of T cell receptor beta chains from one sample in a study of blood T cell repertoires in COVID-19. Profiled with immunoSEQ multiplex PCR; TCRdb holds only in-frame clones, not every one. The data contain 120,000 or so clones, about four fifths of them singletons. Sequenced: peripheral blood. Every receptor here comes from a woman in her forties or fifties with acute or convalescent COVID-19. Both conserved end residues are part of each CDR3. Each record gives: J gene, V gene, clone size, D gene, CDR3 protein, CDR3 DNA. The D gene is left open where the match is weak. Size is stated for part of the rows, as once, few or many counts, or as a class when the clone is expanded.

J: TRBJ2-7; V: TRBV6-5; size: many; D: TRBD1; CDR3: CASRTTGGVYEQYF; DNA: TGTGCCAGCAGGACGACAGGGGGTGTCTACGAGCAGTACTTC
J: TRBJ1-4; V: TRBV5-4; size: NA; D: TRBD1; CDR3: CASSRGQNEKLFF; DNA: TGTGCCAGCAGCCGGGGACAGAATGAAAAACTGTTTTTT
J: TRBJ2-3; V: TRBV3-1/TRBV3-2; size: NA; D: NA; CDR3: CASSQGHRLDTQYF; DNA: TGTGCCAGCAGCCAAGGTCACAGGTTGGATACGCAGTATTTT
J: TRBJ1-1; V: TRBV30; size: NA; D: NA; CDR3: CAWSQGGNTEAFF; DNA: TGTGCCTGGTCTCAAGGGGGGAACACTGAAGCTTTCTTT
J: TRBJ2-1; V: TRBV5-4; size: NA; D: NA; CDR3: CASSSGLHEQFF; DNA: TGTGCCAGCAGCTCAGGGCTCCATGAGCAGTTCTTC
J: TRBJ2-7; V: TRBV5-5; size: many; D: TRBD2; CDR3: CASSLSTSGGGEQYF; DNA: TGTGCCAGCAGCTTGTCTACTAGCGGGGGAGGCGAGCAGTACTTC
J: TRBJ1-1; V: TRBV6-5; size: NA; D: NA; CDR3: CASILDLSPEAFF; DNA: TGTGCCAGCATCCTCGATCTATCCCCTGAAGCTTTCTTT
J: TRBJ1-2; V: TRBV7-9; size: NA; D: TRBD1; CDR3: CAQSRTGGYTF; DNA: TGTGCCCAATCGCGGACAGGAGGCTACACCTTC
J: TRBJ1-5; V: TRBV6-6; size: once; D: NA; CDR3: CASSYSMRGQDQPQHF; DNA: TGTGCCAGCAGTTACTCGATGCGAGGGCAGGATCAGCCCCAGCATTTT
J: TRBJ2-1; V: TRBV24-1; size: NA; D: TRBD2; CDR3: CATSPAGVSLVNEQFF; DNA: TGTGCCACCAGTCCCGCGGGGGTTAGTTTAGTGAATGAGCAGTTCTTC
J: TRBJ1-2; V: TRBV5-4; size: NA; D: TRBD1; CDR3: CASSFRDRFYGYTF; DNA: TGTGCCAGCAGCTTCCGGGACAGATTCTATGGCTACACCTTC
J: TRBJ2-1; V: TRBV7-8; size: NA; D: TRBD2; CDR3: CASSKLAGGRSNEQFF; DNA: TGTGCCAGCAGCAAACTAGCGGGGGGTCGTAGCAATGAGCAGTTCTTC
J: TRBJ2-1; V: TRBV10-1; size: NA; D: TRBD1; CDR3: CASSTRTGGVQFF; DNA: TGCGCCAGCAGTACCCGAACAGGGGGTGTGCAGTTCTTC
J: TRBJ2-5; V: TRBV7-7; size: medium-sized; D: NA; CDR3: CASSLFAGLETQYF; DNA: TGTGCCAGCAGCTTATTTGCAGGGTTGGAGACCCAGTACTTC
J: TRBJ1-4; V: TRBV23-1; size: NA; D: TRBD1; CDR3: CASSQSDRVTTNEKLFF; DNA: TGCGCCAGCAGTCAGTCCGACAGGGTTACAACTAATGAAAAACTGTTTTTT
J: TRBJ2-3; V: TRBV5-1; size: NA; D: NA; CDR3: CASSVGGRVSTDTQYF; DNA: TGCGCCAGCAGTGTCGGGGGGCGGGTAAGCACAGATACGCAGTATTTT
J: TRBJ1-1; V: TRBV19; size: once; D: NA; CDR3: CASSTSSVEAFF; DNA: TGTGCCAGTAGTACCTCCAGTGTGGAAGCTTTCTTT
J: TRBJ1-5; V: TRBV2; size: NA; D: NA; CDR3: CASSDRTADQPQHF; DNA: TGTGCCAGCAGTGATCGCACAGCCGATCAGCCCCAGCATTTT
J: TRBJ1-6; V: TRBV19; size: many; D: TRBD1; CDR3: CATSQGINSPLHF; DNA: TGTGCCACTTCACAGGGGATTAATTCACCCCTCCACTTT
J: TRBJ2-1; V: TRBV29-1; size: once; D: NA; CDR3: CSVEVGAGSTYNEQFF; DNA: TGCAGCGTTGAAGTCGGGGCGGGGTCCACCTACAATGAGCAGTTCTTC
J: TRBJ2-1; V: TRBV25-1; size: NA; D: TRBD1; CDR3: CASSGGGTAYNEQFF; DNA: TGTGCCAGCAGTGGGGGTGGGACAGCCTACAATGAGCAGTTCTTC
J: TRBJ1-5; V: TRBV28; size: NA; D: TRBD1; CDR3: CASRVQDRVNQPQHF; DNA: TGTGCCAGCAGGGTCCAGGACAGGGTAAATCAGCCCCAGCATTTT
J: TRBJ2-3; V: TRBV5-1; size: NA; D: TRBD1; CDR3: CASSLEGAGFTDTQYF; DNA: TGCGCCAGCAGTCTCGAGGGGGCGGGTTTTACAGATACGCAGTATTTT
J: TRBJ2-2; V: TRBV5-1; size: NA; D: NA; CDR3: CASMPGATGELFF; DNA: TGCGCCAGCATGCCAGGGGCCACCGGGGAGCTGTTTTTT
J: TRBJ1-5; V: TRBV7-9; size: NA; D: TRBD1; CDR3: CASSLTGRNQPQHF; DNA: TGTGCCAGCAGCCTGACAGGGAGAAATCAGCCCCAGCATTTT
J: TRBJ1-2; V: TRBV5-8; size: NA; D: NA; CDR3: CASSLDGSGYTF; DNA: TGTGCCAGCAGCTTAGACGGGAGTGGCTACACCTTC
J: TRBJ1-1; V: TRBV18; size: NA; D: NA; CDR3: CASTTGLGTEAFF; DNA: TGTGCCAGCACAACAGGGTTGGGCACTGAAGCTTTCTTT